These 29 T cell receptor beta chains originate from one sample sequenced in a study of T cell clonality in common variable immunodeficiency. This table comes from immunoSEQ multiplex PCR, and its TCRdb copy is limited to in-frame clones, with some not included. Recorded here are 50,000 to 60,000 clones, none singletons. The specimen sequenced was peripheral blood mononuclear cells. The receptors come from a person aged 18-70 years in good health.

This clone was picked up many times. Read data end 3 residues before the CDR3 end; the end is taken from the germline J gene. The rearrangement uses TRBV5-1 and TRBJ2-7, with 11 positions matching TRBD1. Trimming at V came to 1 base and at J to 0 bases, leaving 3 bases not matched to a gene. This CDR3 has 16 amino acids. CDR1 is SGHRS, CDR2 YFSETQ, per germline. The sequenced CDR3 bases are TGCGCCAGCAGCTTGAAGGGACAGGGGGACTCCTACGAG. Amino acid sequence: CASSLKGQGDSYE. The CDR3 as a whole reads CASSLKGQGDSYEQYF.

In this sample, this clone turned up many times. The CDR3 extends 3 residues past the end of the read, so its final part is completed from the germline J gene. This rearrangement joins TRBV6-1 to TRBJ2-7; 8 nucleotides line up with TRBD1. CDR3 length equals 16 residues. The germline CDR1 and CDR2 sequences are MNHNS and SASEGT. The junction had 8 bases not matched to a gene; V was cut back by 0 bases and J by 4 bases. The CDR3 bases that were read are TGTGCCAGCAGTGAAGCACCAGGGGGCGGGGCGTACGAG. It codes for CASSEAPGGGAYE. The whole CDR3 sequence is CASSEAPGGGAYEQYF.

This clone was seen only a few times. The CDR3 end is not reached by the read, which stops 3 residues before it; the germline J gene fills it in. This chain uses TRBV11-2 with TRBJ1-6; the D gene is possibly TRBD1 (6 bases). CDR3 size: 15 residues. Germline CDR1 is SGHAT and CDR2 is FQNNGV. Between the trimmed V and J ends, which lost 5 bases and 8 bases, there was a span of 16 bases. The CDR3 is CASSLRGLMDSPLHF. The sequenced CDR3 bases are TGTGCCAGCAGCCTTAGGGGGTTAATGGATTCACCC.

The CDR3 loop reads CASSQSGQVGGALAQYF. The CDR3 DNA, read in part, is TGCGCCAGCAGTCAATCGGGGCAGGTCGGGGGAGCCCTTGCG. The J gene is TRBJ2-3, the V gene TRBV23-1, with a possible D match to TRBD2 (6 bases). The sequence runs out 3 residues before the end of the CDR3; the remainder is reconstructed from the germline J gene. TRBV23-1 carries the ORF label, with uncertain function. The CDR3 extends over 17 amino acids.

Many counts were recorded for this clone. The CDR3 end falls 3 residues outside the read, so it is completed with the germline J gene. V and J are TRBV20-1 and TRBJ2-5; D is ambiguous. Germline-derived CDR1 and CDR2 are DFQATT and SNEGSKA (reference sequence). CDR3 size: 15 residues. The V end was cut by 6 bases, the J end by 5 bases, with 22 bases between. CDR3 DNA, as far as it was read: TGCAGTGCCTACCCAACCGCAGGCTGGCAGGAGACC. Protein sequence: CSAYPTAGWQET. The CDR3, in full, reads CSAYPTAGWQETQYF.

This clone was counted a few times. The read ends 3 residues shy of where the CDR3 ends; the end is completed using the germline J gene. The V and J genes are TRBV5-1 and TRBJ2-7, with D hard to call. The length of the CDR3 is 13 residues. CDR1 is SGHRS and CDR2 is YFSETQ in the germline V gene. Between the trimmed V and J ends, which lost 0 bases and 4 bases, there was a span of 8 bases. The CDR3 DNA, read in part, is TGCGCCAGCAGCTTGGCCTCGGGTTACGAG. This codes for CASSLASGYE. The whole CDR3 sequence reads CASSLASGYEQYF.

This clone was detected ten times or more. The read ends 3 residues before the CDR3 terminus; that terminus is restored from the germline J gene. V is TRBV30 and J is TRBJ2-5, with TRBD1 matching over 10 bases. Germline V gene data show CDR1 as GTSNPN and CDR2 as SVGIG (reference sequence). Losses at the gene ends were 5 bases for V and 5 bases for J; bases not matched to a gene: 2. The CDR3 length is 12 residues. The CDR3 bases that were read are TGTGCCTGGGGGACAGGGGAGGAGACC. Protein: CAWGTGEET. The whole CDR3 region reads CAWGTGEETQYF. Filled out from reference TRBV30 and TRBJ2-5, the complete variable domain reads SQTIHQWPATLVQPVGSPLSLECTVEGTSNPNLYWYRQAAGRGLQLLFYSVGIGQISSEVPQNLSASRPQDRQFILSSKKLLLSDSGFYLCAWGTGEETQYFGPGTRLLVL.

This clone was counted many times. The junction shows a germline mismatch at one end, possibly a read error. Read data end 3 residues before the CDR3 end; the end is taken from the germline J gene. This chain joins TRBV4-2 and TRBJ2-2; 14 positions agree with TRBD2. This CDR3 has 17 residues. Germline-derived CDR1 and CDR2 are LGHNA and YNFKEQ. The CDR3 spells CASSPGLAGAGTGELFF. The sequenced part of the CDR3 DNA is TGCGCCAGCAGCCCGGGACTAGCGGGAGCTGGCACCGGGGAG.

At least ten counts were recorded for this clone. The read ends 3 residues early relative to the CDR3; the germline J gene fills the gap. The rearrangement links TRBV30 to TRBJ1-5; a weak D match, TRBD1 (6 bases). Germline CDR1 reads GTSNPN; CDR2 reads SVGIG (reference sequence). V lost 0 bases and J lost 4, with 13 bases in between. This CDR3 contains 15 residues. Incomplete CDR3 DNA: TGTGCCTGGAGTGTGAGTCTCCAGGGGAATCAGCCC. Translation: CAWSVSLQGNQP. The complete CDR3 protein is CAWSVSLQGNQPQHF.

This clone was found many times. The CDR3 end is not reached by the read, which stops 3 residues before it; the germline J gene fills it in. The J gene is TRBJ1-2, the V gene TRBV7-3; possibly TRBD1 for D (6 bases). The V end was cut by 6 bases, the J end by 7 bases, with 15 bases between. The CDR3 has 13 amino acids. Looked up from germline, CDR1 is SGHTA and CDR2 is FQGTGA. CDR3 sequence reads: CASSQEGVRGYTF. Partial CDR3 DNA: TGTGCCAGCAGTCAGGAGGGGGTGCGTGGC.

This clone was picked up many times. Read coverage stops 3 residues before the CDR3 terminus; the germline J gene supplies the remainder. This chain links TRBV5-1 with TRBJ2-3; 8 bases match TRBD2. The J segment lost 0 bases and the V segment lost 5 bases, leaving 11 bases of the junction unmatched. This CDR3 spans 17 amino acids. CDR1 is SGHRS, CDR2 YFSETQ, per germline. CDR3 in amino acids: CASRTHQRGTSTDTQYF. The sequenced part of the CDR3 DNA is TGCGCCAGCAGGACTCACCAGCGGGGGACTAGCACAGATACG.

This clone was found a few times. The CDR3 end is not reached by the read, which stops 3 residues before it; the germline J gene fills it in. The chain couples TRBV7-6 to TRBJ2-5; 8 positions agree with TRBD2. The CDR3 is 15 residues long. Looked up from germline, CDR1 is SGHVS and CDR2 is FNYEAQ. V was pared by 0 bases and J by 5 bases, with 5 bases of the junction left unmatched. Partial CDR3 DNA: TGTGCCAGCAGCTTAGCCGCAGCGGGAGTGGAGACC. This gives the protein CASSLAAAGVET. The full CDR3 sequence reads CASSLAAAGVETQYF.

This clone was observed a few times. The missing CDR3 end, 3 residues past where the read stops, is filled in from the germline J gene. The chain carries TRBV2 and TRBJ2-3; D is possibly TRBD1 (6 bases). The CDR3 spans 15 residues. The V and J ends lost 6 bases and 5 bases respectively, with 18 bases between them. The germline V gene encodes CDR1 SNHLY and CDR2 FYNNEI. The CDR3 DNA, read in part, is TGTGCCAGCAGGGAACTACGGGACAAGCTAGATACG. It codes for CASRELRDKLDT. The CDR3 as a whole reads CASRELRDKLDTQYF.

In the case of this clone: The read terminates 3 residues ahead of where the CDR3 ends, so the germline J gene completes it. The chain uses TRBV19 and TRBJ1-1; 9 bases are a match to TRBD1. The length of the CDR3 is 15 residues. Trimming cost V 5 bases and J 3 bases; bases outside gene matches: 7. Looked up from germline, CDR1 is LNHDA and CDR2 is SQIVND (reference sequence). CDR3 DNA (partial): TGTGCCAGTAGTTCAAGGACAGGGGCGGACACTGAA. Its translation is CASSSRTGADTE. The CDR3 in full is CASSSRTGADTEAFF.

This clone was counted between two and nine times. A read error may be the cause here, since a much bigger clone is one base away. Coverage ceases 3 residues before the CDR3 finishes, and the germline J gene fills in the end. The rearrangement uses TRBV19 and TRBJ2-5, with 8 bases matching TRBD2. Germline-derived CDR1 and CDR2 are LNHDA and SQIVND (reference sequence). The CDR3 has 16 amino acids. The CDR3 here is CASSISASGGRDTQYF. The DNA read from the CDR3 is TGTGCCAGTAGTATATCAGCAAGCGGGGGACGAGATACC.

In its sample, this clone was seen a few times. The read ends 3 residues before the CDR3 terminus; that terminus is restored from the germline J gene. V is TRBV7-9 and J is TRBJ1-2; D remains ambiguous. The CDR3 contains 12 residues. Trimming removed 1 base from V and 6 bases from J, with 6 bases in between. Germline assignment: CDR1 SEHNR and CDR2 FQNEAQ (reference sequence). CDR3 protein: CASSLVKDGYTF. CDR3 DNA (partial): TGTGCCAGCAGCTTAGTCAAGGATGGC.

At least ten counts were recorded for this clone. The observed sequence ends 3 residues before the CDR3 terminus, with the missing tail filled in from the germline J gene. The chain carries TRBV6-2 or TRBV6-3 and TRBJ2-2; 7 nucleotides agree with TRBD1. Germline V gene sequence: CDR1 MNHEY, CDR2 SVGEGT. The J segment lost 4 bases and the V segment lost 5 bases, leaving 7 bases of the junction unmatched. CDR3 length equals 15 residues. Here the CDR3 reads CASSRDRAITGELFF. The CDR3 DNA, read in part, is TGTGCCAGCAGTCGAGACAGGGCGATCACCGGGGAG.

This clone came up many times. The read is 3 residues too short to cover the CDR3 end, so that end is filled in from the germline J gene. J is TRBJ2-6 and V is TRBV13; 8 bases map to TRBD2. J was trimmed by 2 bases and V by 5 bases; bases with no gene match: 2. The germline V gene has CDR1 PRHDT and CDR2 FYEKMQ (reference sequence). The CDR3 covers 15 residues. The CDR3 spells CASSPRGAGANVLTF. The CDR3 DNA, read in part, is TGTGCCAGCAGCCCGCGGGGGGCTGGGGCCAACGTC.

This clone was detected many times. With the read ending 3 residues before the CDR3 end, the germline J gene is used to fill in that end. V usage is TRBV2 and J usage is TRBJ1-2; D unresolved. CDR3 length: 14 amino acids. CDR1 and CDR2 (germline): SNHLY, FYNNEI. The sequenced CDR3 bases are TGTGCCAGTACGTTATCTCGGGGTACCCTAAGC. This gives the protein CASTLSRGTLS. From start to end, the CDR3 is CASTLSRGTLSYTF.

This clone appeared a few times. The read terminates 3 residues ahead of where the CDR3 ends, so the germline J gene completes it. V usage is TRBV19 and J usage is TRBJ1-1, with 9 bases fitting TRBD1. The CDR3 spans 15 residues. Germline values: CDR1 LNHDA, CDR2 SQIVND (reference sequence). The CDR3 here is CASSIGTGLPYEAFF. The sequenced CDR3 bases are TGTGCCAGTAGTATTGGGACAGGGTTGCCCTACGAG.

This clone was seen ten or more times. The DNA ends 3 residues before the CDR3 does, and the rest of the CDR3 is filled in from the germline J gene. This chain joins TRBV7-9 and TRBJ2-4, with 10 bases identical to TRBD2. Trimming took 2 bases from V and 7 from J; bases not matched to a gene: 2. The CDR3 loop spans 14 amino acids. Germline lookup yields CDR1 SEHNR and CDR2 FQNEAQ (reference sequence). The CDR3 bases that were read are TGTGCCAGCAGCTTACGAGCGGGAGGGAACATT. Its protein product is CASSLRAGGNI. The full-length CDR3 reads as CASSLRAGGNIQYF.

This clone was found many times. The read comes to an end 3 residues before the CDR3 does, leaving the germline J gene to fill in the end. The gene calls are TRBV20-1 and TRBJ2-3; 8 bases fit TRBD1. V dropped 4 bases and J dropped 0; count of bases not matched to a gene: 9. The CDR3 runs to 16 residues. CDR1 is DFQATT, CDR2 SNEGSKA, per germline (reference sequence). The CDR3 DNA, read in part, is TGCAGTGCTACCAACCCCCGACAGGGGAGCACAGATACG. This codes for CSATNPRQGSTDT. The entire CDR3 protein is CSATNPRQGSTDTQYF.

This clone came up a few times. The CDR3 DNA, read in part, is TGTGCCAGCTCACCAGGGGGCGTCGGCGAGACC. Protein sequence: CASSPGGVGET. The whole CDR3 region reads CASSPGGVGETQYF. The chain links TRBV18 to TRBJ2-5; possible D gene TRBD1, 6 bases. The CDR3 end lies 3 residues beyond the end of the read and is filled in from the germline J gene. Germline V gene sequence: CDR1 KGHSH, CDR2 LQKENI. V dropped 2 bases and J dropped 5 bases, with 12 bases sitting between them. This CDR3 is 14 amino acids long.

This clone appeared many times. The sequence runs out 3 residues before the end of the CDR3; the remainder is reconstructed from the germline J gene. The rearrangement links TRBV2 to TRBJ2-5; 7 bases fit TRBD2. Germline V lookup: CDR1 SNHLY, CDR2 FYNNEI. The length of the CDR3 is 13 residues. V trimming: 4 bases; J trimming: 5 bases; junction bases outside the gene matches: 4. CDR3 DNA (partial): TGTGCCAGCAGTGGGCGGGGGTTTGAGACC. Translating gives CASSGRGFET. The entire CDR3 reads CASSGRGFETQYF.

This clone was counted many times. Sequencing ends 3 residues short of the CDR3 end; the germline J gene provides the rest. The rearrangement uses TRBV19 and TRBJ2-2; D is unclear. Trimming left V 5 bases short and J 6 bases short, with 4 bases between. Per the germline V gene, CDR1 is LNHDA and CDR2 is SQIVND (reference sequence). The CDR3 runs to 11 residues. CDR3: CASSPSGELFF. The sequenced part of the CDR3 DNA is TGTGCCAGTAGTCCTTCCGGGGAG.

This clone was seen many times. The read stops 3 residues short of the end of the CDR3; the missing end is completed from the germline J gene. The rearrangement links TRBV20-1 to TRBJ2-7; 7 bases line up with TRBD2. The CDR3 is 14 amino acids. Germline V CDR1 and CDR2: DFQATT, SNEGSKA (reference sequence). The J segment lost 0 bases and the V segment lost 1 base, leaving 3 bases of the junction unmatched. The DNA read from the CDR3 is TGCAGTGCTAGAGGGGGACTAAGCTCCTACGAG. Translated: CSARGGLSSYE. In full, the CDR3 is CSARGGLSSYEQYF.

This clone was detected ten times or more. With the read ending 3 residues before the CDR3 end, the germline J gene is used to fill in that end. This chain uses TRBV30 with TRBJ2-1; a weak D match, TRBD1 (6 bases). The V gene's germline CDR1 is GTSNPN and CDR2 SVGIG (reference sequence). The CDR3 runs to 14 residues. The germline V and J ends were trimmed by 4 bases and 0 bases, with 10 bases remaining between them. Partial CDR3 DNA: TGTGCCTGGATCCCACAGGGCTCCTACAATGAG. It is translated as CAWIPQGSYNE. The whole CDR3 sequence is CAWIPQGSYNEQFF.

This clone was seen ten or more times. This CDR3 is CSAESGVNSYEQYF. Partial CDR3 DNA: TGCAGTGCCGAAAGCGGGGTCAACTCCTACGAG. The J gene is TRBJ2-7, the V gene TRBV20-1; the match to TRBD2 covers 7 bases. The read terminates 3 residues ahead of where the CDR3 ends, so the germline J gene completes it. The CDR3 has 14 amino acids. The junction had 8 bases not matched to a gene; V was cut back by 6 bases and J by 0 bases. Germline V gives CDR1 DFQATT, CDR2 SNEGSKA (reference sequence).

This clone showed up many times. Here the CDR3 reads CAWSVRRGDTQYF. CDR3 bases read: TGTGCCTGGAGTGTACGTAGGGGAGATACG. J is TRBJ2-3 and V is TRBV30, with D possibly being TRBD1 (5 bases). Read coverage stops 3 residues before the CDR3 terminus; the germline J gene supplies the remainder. Germline CDR1 reads GTSNPN; CDR2 reads SVGIG (reference sequence). The CDR3 length is 13 residues. V lost 0 bases to trimming and J lost 5 bases, with 9 bases between them.